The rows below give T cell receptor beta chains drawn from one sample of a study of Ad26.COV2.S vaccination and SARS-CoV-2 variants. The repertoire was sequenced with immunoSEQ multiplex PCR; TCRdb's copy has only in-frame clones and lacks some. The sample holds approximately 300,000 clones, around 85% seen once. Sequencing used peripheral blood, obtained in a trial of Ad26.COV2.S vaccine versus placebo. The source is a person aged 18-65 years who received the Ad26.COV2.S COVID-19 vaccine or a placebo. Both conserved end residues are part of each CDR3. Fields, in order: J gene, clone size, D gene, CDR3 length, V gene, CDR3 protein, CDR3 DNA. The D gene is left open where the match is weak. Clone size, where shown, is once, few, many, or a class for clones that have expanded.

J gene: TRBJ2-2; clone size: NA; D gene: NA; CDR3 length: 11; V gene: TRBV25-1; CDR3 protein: CASSEGGELFF; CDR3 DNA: TGTGCCAGCAGTGAGGGCGGGGAGCTGTTTTTT
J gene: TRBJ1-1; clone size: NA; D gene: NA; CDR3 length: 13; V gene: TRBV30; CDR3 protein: CAARDSGGSEAFF; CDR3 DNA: TGTGCCGCAAGGGATTCGGGCGGGTCTGAAGCTTTCTTT
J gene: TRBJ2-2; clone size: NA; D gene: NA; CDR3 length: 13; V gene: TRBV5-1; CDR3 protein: CASSWSPAGELFF; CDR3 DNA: TGCGCCAGCAGCTGGAGCCCGGCCGGGGAGCTGTTTTTT
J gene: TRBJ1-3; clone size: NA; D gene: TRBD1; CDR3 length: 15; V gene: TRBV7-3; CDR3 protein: CASSLRPGGGNTIYF; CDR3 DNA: TGTGCCAGCAGCTTAAGGCCAGGGGGAGGAAACACCATATATTTT
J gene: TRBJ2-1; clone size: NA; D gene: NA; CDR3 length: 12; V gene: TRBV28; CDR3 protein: CASSLLYNEQFF; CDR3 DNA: TGTGCCAGCAGTTTATTGTACAATGAGCAGTTCTTC
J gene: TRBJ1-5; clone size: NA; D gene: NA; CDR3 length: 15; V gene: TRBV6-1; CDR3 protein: CASSETQGWGQPQHF; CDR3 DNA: TGTGCCAGCAGTGAAACTCAGGGATGGGGTCAGCCCCAGCATTTT
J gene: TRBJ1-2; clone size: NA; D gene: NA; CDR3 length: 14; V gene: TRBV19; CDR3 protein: CASSRAALRYGYTF; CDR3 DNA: TGTGCCAGTAGCAGGGCCGCTCTACGCTATGGCTACACCTTC
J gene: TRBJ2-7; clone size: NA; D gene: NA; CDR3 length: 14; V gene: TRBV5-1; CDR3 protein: CASSFDGGIGEQYF; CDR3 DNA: TGCGCCAGCAGCTTCGATGGGGGGATCGGCGAGCAGTACTTC
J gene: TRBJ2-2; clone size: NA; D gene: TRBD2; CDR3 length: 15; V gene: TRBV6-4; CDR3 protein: CASSDVGLGRGELFF; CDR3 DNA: TGTGCCAGCAGTGACGTGGGACTAGGTCGAGGGGAGCTGTTTTTT
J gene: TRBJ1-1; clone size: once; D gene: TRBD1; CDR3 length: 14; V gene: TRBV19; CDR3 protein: CASRSMTDRAEAFF; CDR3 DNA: TGTGCCAGTAGGTCGATGACGGACAGGGCTGAAGCTTTCTTT
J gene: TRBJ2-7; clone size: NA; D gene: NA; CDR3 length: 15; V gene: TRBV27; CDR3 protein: CASSLSGAFNYEQYF; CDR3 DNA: TGTGCCAGCAGTTTATCGGGGGCCTTCAACTACGAGCAGTACTTC
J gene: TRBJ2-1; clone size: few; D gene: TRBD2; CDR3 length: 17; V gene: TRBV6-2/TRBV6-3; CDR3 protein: CASTPLKAAGESDEQFF; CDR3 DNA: TGTGCCAGCACCCCTCTGAAGGCAGCGGGGGAGTCGGATGAGCAGTTCTTC
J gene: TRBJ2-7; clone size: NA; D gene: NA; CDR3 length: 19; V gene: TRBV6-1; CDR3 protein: CAGSEDSRGVLVLSYEQYF; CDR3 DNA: TGTGCCGGCAGTGAAGATTCCCGGGGCGTCCTCGTCCTCTCCTACGAGCAGTACTTC
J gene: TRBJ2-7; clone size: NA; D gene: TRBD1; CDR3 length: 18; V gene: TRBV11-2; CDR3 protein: CASSPIKRDRGVGYEQYF; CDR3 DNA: TGTGCCAGCAGCCCCATAAAAAGGGACAGGGGTGTTGGGTACGAGCAGTACTTC
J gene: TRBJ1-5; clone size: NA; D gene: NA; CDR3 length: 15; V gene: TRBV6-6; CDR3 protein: CASSYSLNSNQPQHF; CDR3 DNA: TGTGCCAGCAGTTACTCCCTTAATAGCAATCAGCCCCAGCATTTT
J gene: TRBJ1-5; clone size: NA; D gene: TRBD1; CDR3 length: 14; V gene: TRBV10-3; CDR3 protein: CAISRQGGDQPQHF; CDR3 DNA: TGTGCCATCAGCAGACAGGGGGGGGATCAGCCCCAGCATTTT
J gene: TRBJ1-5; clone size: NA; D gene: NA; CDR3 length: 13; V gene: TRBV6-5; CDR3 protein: CASSYGDGQPQHF; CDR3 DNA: TGTGCCAGCAGTTACGGGGACGGACAGCCCCAGCATTTT
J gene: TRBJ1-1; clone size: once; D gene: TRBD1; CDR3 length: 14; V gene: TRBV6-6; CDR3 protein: CASSVQGGMTEAFF; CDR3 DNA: TGTGCCAGCAGTGTACAGGGGGGGATGACTGAAGCTTTCTTT
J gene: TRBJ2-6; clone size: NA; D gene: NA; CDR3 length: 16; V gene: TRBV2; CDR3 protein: CASRGRRGSGANVLTF; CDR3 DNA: TGTGCCAGCAGGGGACGGAGGGGCTCTGGGGCCAACGTCCTGACTTTC
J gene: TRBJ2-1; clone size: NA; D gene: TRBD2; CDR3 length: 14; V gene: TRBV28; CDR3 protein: CATKLAGSYNEQFF; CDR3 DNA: TGTGCCACCAAACTAGCGGGGTCCTACAATGAGCAGTTCTTC
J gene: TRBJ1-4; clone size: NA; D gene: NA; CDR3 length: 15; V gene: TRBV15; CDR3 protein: CATSRDMQFNEKLFF; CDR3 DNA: TGTGCCACCAGCAGAGATATGCAGTTTAATGAAAAACTGTTTTTT
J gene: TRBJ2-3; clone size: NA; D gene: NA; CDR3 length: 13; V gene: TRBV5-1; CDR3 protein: CASKTGGTDTQYF; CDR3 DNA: TGCGCCAGCAAGACTGGAGGCACAGATACGCAGTATTTT
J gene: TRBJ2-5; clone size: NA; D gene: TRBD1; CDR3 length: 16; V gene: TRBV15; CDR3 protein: CATSRQRGQPQETQYF; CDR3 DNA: TGTGCCACCAGCAGGCAAAGGGGACAGCCCCAAGAGACCCAGTACTTC
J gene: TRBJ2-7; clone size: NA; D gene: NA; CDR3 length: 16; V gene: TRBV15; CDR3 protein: CATSRDHTGALREQYF; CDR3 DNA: TGTGCCACCAGCAGAGATCATACGGGGGCCTTGAGGGAGCAGTACTTC
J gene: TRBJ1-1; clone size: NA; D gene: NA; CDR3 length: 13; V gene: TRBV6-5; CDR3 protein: CASTRGGVAEAFF; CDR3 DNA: TGTGCCAGCACCCGGGGGGGGGTAGCTGAAGCTTTCTTT
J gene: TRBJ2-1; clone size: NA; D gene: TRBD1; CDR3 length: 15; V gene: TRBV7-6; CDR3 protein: CASSLGDRGYNEQFF; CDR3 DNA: TGTGCCAGCAGCTTAGGGGACAGGGGTTACAATGAGCAGTTCTTC
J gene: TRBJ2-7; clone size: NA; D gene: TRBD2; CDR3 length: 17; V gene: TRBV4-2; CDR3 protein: CASSQVSTSGGAYEQYF; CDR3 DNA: TGTGCCAGCAGCCAAGTCAGTACTAGCGGGGGGGCCTACGAGCAGTACTTC
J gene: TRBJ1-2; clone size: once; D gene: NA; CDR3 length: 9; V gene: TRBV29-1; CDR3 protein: CSVGPGYTF; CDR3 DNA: TGCAGCGTTGGACCCGGCTACACCTTC
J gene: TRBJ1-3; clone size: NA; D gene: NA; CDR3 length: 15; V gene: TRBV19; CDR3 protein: CASSQGYLSKDTIYF; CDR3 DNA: TGTGCCAGTAGCCAGGGCTATCTTTCGAAGGACACCATATATTTT
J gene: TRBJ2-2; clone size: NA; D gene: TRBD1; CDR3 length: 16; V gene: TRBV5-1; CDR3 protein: CASSLSSRGRTGELFF; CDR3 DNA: TGCGCCAGCAGCTTGTCGTCCAGGGGGCGTACCGGGGAGCTGTTTTTT
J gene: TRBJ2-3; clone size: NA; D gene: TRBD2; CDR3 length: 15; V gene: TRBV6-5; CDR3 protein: CASSYIGGGTDTQYF; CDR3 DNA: TGTGCCAGCAGTTACATCGGCGGGGGTACAGATACGCAGTATTTT
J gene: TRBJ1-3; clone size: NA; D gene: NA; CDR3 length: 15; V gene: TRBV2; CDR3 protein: CASSEGGLRGNTIYF; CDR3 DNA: TGTGCCAGCAGTGAAGGGGGGCTACGAGGAAACACCATATATTTT
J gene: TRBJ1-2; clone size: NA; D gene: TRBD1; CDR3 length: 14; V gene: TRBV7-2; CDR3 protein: CASRRTGGESGYTF; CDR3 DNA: TGTGCCAGCAGGCGGACAGGGGGCGAAAGTGGCTACACCTTC
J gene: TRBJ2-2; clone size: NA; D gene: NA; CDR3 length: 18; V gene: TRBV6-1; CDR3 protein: CASSGPEEVSSNTGELFF; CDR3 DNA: TGTGCCAGCAGTGGACCCGAGGAGGTTAGCTCAAACACCGGGGAGCTGTTTTTT
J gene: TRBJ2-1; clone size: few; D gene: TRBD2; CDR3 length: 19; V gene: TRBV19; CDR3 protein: CASSIKTSGGVRSYNEQFF; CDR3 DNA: TGTGCCAGTAGTATAAAGACTAGCGGGGGGGTTCGCTCCTACAATGAGCAGTTCTTC
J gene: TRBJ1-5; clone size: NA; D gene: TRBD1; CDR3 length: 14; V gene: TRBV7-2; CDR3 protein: CASSPDRENQPQHF; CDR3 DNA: TGTGCCAGCAGCCCGGACAGGGAAAATCAGCCCCAGCATTTT
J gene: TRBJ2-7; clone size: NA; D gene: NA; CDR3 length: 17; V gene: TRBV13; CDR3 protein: CASSAGVYKQGEYEQYF; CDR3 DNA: TGTGCCAGCAGCGCAGGAGTGTATAAACAGGGTGAGTACGAGCAGTACTTC
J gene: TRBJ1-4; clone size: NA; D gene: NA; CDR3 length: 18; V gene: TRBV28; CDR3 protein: CASSLWDLRRATNEKLFF; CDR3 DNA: TGTGCCAGCAGTTTATGGGACCTAAGAAGGGCCACTAATGAAAAACTGTTTTTT
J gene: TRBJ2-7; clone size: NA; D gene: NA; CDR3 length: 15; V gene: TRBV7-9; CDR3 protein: CASTSSGRDNYEQYF; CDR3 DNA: TGTGCCAGCACCTCCTCGGGCAGGGACAACTACGAGCAGTACTTC
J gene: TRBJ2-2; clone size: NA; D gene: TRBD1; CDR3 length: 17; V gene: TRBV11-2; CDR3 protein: CASSYRYRGRDTGELFF; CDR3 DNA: TGTGCCAGCAGCTACCGTTACAGGGGGCGCGATACCGGGGAGCTGTTTTTT
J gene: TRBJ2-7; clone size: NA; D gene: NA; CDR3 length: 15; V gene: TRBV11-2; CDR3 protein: CASSLGPGRNYEQYF; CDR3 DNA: TGTGCCAGCAGCTTAGGGCCAGGGAGGAACTACGAGCAGTACTTC
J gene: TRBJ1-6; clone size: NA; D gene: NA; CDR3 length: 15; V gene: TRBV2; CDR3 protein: CASSGSGLDNSPLHF; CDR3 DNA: TGTGCCAGCAGTGGATCGGGACTCGATAATTCACCCCTCCACTTT
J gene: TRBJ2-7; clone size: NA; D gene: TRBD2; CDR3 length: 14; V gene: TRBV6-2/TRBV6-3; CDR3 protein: CASSYREGSYEQYF; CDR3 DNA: TGTGCCAGCAGTTACCGGGAGGGGAGCTACGAGCAGTACTTC
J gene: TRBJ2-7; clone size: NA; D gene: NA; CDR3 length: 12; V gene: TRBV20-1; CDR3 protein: CSASRVEDEQYF; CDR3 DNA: TGCAGTGCTAGTCGTGTTGAGGACGAGCAGTACTTC
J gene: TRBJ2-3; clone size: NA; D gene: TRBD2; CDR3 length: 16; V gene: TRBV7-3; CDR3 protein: CASSSGLAGGTDTQYF; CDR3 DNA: TGTGCCAGCAGCTCGGGACTAGCGGGGGGGACAGATACGCAGTATTTT
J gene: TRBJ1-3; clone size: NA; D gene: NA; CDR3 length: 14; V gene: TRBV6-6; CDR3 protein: CASRQGASGNTIYF; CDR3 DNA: TGTGCCAGCAGACAGGGCGCGTCTGGAAACACCATATATTTT
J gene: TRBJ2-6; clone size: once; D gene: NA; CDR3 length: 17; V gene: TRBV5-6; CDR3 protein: CASSLEEQLAGANVLTF; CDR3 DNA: TGTGCCAGCAGCTTGGAGGAACAACTGGCCGGGGCCAACGTCCTGACTTTC
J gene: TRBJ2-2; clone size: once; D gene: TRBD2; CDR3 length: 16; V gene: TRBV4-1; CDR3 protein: CASSHELAGNTGELFF; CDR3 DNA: TGCGCCAGCAGCCACGAACTAGCGGGGAACACCGGGGAGCTGTTTTTT
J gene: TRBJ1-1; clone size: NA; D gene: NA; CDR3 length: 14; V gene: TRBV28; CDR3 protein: CASSAIGRPEWAFF; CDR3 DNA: TGTGCCAGCAGTGCCATTGGAAGGCCTGAATGGGCTTTCTTT
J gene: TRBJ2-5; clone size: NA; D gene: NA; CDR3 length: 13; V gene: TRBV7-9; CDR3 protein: CASSRDFQETQYF; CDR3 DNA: TGTGCCAGCAGCCGGGACTTCCAAGAGACCCAGTACTTC
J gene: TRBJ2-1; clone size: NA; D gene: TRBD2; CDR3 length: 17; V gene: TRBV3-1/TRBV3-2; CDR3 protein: CASSPTLLVAGYNEQFF; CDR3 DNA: TGTGCCAGCAGCCCGACTTTGTTGGTAGCGGGCTACAATGAGCAGTTCTTC
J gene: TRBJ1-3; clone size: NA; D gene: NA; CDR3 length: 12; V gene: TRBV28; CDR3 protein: CASRGGGYTIYF; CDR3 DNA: TGTGCCAGCAGGGGGGGTGGCTACACCATATATTTT
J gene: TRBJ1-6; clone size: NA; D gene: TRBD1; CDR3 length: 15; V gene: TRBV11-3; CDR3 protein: CASSLWTGARSPLHF; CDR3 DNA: TGTGCCAGCAGCTTATGGACAGGGGCGAGATCACCCCTCCACTTT
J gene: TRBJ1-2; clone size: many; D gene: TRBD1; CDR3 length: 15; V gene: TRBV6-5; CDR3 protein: CASIRDRPAYYGYTF; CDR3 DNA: TGTGCCAGCATTCGGGACAGACCGGCATACTATGGCTACACCTTC
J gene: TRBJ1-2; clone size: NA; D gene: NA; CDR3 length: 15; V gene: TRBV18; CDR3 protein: CASSPDVGHHYGYTF; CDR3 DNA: TGTGCCAGCTCACCGGACGTGGGACACCACTATGGCTACACCTTC
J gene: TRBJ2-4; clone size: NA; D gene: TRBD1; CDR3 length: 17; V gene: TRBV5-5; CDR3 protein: CASSLRAPQGRGNIQYF; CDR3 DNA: TGTGCCAGCAGCTTAAGGGCCCCACAGGGGAGAGGAAACATTCAGTACTTC
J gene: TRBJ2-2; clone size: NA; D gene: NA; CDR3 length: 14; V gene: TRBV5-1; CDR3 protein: CASSYGVGGGELFF; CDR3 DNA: TGCGCCAGCAGCTACGGGGTCGGAGGCGGGGAGCTGTTTTTT